The clone carrying this T cell receptor beta chain was seen many times. The data stem from a study of T cells in Graves' hyperthyroidism and ophthalmopathy. From RNA transcripts, TCR beta CDR3 regions were amplified. An initial round of RT-PCR targeting the TCR CDR3 relied on the HTBI primer set. TCRdb re-called the multiplex PCR reads with MiXCR, one entry per CDR3 protein. Counted here are nearly 600,000 distinct CDR3 sequences, 12% to 15% occurring once; the ten biggest clones make up about 7%. The germline gives CDR1 SNHLY, CDR2 FYNNEI. Trimming left V 5 bases short and J 1 base short, with 15 bases between. This CDR3 has 17 residues. Exclusion criteria comprised uncontrolled infection, other autoimmune disease, pregnancy or lactation.

This TCR came from a woman between 18 and 29 years old with Graves' ophthalmopathy. Sequenced sample: blood. The chain has TRBV2 and TRBJ2-6; possibly TRBD2 for D (5 bases). The DNA for the CDR3 is TGTGCCAGCAGTAAATTTCGGGGTTCTTCTGGGGCCAACGTCCTGACTTTC. Protein product: CASSKFRGSSGANVLTF.